This T cell receptor (beta chain) comes out of a study of blood T cell repertoires in COVID-19. Across the study: Specimens from acute and convalescent COVID-19 originated in the United States, Italy and Spain.

Participant ages covered about 18 to 95 years across 25 or so US areas. Assignments of participants to cohorts depended upon their own reported clinical history. V gave up 4 bases and J gave up 4 bases, with 14 bases separating them. CDR3 length: 15 amino acids. The germline CDR1 and CDR2 sequences are SGHDT and YYEEEE. As handled by the study authors: Reference gene primer amplification gave nucleated cell count estimates. Method: immunoSEQ multiplex PCR; TCRdb's copy keeps in-frame clones and lacks some. V and J calls plus clone size are reproduced from that table; the DNA served to infer D and trimming. This sample has more than 200,000 clones, with about nine tenths found just once.

The genes are TRBV5-6 and TRBJ1-4, with D unresolved. Sequenced: PBMCs or T cells enriched from blood (not recorded which). The source of this sequence is a man aged 25-45 years in a cohort exposed to, infected with or recovered from COVID-19 (not recorded which). DNA for the CDR3: TGTGCCAGCAGCCTTCGTGGCGGAGGTAATGAAAAACTGTTTTTT. Translated, it gives CASSLRGGGNEKLFF.